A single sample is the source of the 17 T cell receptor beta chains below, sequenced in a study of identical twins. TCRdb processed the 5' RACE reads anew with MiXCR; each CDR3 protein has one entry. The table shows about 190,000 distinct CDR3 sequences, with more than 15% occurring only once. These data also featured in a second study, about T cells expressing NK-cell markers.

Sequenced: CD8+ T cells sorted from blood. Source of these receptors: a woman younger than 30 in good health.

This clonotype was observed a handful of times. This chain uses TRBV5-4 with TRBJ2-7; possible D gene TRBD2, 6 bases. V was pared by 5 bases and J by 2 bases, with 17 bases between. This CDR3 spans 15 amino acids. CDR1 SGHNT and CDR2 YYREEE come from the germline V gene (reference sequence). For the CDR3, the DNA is TGTGCCAGCAGAAACGGGGGTATAAGTCCCTACGAGCAGTACTTC. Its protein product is CASRNGGISPYEQYF.

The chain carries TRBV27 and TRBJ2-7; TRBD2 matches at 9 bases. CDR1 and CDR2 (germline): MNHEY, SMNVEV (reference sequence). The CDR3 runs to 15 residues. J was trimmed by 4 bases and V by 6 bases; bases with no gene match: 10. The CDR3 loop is CASSSPGTSMYEQYF. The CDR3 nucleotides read TGTGCCAGCAGCTCCCCCGGGACTAGCATGTACGAGCAGTACTTC.

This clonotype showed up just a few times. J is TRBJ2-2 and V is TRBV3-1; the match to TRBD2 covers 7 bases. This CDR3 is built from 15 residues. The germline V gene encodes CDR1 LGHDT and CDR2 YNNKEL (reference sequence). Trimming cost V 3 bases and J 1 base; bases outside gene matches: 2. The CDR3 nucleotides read TGTGCCAGCAGCCAGGTAGCGGGGAACACCGGGGAGCTGTTTTTT. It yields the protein CASSQVAGNTGELFF.

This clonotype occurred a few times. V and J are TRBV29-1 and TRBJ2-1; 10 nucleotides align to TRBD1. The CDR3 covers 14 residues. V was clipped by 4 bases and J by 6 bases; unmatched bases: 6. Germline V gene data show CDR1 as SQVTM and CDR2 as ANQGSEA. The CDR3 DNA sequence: TGCAGCGTTGTCGGGGACAGGGGTTCCAATGAGCAGTTCTTC. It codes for CSVVGDRGSNEQFF.

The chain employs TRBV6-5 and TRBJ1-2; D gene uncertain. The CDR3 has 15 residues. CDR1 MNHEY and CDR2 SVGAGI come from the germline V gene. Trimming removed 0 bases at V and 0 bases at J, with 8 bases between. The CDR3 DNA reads TGTGCCAGCAGTTACTCCTTTGGGTCTAACTATGGCTACACCTTC. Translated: CASSYSFGSNYGYTF.

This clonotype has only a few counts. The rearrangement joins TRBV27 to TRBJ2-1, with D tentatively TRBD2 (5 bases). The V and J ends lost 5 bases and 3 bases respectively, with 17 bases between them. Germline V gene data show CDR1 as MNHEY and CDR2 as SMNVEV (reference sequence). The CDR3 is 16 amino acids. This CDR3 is CASSPLLAGYYNEQFF. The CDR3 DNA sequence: TGTGCCAGCAGTCCACTTCTCGCGGGCTACTACAATGAGCAGTTCTTC.

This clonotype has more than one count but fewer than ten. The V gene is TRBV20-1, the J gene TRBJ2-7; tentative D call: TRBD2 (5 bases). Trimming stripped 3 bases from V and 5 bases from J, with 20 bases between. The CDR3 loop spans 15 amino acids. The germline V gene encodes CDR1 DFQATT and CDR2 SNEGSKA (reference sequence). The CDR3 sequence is CSASPGVAPTNEQYF. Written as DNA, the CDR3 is TGCAGTGCTAGCCCCGGGGTAGCGCCCACCAACGAGCAGTACTTC.

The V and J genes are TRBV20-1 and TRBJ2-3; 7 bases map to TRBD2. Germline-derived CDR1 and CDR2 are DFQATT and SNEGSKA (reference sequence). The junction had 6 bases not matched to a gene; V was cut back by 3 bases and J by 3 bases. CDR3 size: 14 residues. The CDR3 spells CSARASGETDTQYF. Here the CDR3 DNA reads TGCAGTGCTAGGGCTAGCGGTGAAACAGATACGCAGTATTTT.

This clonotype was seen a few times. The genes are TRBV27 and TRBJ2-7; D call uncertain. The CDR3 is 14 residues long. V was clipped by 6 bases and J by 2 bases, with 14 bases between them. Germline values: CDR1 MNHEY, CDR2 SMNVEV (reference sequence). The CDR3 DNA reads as TGTGCCAGCAGAAGCCGGGCCTCACCCTACGAGCAGTACTTC. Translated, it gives CASRSRASPYEQYF.

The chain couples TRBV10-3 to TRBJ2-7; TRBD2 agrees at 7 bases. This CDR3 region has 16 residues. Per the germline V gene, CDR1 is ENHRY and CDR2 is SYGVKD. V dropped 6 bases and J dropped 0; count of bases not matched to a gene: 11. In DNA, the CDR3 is TGTGCCATCAGGGGGTCTAGCGGCCCTCTCTCCTACGAGCAGTACTTC. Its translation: CAIRGSSGPLSYEQYF.

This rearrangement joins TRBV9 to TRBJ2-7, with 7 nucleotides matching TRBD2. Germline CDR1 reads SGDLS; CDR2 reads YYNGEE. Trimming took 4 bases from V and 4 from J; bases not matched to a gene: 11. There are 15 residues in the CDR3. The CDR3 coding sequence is TGTGCCAGCAGCCTTAGCGGAGCGGGGCATTACGAGCAGTACTTC. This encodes CASSLSGAGHYEQYF.

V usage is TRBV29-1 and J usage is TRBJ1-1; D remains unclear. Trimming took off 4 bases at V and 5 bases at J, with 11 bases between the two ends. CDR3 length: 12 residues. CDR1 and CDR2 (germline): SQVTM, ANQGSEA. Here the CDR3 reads CSVAPTGTEAFF. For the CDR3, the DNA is TGCAGCGTTGCGCCGACGGGAACTGAAGCTTTCTTT.

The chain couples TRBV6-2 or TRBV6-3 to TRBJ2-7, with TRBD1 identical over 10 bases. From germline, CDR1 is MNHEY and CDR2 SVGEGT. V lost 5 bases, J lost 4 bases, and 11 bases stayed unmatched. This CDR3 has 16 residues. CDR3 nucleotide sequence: TGTGCCAGCAGTCGACGCCGTGACAGGGGGCTTTACGAGCAGTACTTC. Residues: CASSRRRDRGLYEQYF.

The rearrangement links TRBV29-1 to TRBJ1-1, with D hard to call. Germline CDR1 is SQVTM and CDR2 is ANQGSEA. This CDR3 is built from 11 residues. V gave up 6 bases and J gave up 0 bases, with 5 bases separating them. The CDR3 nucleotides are TGCAGCGTCGCAATGAACACTGAAGCTTTCTTT. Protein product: CSVAMNTEAFF. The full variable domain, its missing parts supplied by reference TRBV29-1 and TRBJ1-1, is SAVISQKPSRDICQRGTSLTIQCQVDSQVTMMFWYRQQPGQSLTLIATANQGSEATYESGFVIDKFPISRPNLTFSTLTVSNMSPEDSSIYLCSVAMNTEAFFGQGTRLTVV.

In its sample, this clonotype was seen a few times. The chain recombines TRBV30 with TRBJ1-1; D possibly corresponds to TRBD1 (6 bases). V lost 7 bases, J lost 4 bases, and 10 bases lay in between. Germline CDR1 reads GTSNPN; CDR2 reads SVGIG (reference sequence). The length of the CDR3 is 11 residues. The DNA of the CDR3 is TGTGCCTACACAGGGTTCACTGAAGCTTTCTTT. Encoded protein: CAYTGFTEAFF.

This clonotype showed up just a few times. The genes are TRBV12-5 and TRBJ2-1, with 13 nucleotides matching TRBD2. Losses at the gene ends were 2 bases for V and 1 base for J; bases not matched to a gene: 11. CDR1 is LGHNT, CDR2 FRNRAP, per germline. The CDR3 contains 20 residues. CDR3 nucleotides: TGTGCTAGTGGTTTGCCCCACTCCGGGACTAGCGGGGCATCCTACAATGAGCAGTTCTTC. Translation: CASGLPHSGTSGASYNEQFF. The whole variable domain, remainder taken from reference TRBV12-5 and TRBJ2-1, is DARVTQTPRHKVTEMGQEVTMRCQPILGHNTVFWYRQTMMQGLELLAYFRNRAPLDDSGMPKDRFSAEMPDATLATLKIQPSEPRDSAVYFCASGLPHSGTSGASYNEQFFGPGTRLTVL.

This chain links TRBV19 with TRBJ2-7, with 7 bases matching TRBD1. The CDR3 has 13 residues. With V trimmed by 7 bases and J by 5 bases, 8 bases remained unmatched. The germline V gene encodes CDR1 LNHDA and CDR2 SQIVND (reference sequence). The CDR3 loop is CASNNRTGDEQYF. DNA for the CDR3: TGTGCCAGTAATAACCGAACAGGGGACGAGCAGTACTTC.